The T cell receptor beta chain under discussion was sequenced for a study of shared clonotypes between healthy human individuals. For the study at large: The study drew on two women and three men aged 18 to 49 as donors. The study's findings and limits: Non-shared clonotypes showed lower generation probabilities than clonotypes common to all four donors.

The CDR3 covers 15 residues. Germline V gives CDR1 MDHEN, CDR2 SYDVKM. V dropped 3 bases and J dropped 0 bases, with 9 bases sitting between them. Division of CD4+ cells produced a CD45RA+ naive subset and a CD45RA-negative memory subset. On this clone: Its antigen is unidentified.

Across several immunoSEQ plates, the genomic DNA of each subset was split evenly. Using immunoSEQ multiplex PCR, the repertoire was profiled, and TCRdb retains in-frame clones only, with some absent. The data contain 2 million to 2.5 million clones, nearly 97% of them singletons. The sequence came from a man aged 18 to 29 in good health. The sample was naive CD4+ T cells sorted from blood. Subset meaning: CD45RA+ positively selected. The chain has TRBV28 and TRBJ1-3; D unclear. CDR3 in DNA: TGTGCCAGCAGTTTCTCAGAAACCTCTGGAAACACCATATATTTT. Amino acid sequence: CASSFSETSGNTIYF.